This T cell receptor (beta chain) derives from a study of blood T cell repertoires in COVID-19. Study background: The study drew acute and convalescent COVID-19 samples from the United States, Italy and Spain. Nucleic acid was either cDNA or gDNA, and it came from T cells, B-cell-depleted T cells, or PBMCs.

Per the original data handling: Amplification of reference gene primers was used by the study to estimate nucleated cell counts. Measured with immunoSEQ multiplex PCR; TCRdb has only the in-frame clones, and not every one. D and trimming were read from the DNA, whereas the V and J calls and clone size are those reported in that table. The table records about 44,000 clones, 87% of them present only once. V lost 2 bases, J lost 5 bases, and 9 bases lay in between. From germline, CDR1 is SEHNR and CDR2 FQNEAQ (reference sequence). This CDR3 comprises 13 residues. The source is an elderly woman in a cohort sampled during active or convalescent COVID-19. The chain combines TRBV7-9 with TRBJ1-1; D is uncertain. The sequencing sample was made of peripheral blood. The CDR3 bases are TGTGCCAGCAGCTTACAGGTTCGGACTGAAGCTTTCTTT. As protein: CASSLQVRTEAFF.